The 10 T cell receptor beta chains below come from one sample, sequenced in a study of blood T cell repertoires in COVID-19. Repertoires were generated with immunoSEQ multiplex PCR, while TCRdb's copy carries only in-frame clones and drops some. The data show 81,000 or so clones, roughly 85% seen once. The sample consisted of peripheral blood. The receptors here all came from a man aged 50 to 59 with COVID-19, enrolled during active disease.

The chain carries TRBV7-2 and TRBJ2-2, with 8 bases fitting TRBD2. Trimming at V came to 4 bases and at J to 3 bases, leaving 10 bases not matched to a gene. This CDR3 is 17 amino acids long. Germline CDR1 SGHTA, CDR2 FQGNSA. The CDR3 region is CASSSRTTSGHTGELFF. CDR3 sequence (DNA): TGTGCCAGCAGCTCCCGGACCACTAGCGGACACACCGGGGAGCTGTTTTTT.

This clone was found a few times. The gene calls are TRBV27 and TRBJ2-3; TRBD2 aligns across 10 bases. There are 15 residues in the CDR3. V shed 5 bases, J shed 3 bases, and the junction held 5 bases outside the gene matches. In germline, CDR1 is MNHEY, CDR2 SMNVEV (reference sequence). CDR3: CASSPKTSGTDTQYF. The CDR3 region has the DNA TGTGCCAGCAGTCCCAAGACTAGCGGGACAGATACGCAGTATTTT.

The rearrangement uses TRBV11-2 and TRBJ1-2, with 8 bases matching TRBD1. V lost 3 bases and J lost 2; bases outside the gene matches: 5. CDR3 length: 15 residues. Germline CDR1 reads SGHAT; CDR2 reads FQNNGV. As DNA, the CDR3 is TGTGCCAGCAGCTTTACAGGGGGAGGAAACTATGGCTACACCTTC. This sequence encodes CASSFTGGGNYGYTF.

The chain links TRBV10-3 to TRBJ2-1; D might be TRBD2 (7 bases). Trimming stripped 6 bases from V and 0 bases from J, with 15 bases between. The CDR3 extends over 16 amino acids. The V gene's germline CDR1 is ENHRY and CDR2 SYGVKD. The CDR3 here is CAISPQGGGSYNEQFF. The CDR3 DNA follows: TGTGCCATCAGCCCACAGGGCGGGGGCTCCTACAATGAGCAGTTCTTC.

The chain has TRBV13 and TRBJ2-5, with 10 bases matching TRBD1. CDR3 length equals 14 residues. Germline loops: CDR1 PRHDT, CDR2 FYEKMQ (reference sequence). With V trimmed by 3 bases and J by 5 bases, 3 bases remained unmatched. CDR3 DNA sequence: TGTGCCAGCAGCTTCGACAGGGGGCGGGAGACCCAGTACTTC. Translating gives CASSFDRGRETQYF. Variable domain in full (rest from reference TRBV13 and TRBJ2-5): AAGVIQSPRHLIKEKRETATLKCYPIPRHDTVYWYQQGPGQDPQFLISFYEKMQSDKGSIPDRFSAQQFSDYHSELNMSSLELGDSALYFCASSFDRGRETQYFGPGTRLLVL.

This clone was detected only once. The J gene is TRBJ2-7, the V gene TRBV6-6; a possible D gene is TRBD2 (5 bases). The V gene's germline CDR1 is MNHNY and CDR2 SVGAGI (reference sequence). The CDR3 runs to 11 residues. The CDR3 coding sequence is TGTGTCTCAGAAGGTGGGAGCGAGCAGTACTTC. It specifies CVSEGGSEQYF.

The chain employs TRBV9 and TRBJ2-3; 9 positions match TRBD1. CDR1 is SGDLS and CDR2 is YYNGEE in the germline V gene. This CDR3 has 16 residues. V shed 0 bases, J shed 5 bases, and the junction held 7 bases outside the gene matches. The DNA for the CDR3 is TGTGCCAGCAGCGTAGATCCGGGACAGGGTGAAGATACGCAGTATTTT. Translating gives CASSVDPGQGEDTQYF.

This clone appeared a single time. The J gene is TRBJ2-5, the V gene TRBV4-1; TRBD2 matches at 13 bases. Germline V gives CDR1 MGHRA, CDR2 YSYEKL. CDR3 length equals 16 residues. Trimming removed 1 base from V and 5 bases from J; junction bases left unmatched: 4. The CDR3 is CASSQGTSGSFETQYF. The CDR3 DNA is TGCGCCAGCAGCCAAGGGACTAGCGGGAGCTTTGAGACCCAGTACTTC.

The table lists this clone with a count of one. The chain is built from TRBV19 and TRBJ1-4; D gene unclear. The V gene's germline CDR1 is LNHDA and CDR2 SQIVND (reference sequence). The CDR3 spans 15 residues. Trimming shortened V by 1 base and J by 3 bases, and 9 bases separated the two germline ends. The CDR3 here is CASSIGLAANEKLFF. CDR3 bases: TGTGCCAGTAGTATAGGGTTGGCAGCTAATGAAAAACTGTTTTTT. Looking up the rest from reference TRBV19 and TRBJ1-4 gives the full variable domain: DGGITQSPKYLFRKEGQNVTLSCEQNLNHDAMYWYRQDPGQGLRLIYYSQIVNDFQKGDIAEGYSVSREKKESFPLTVTSAQKNPTAFYLCASSIGLAANEKLFFGSGTQLSVL.

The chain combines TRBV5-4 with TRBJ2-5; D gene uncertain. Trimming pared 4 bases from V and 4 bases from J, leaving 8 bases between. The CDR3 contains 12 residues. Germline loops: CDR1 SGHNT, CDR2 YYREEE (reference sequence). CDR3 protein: CASSPPGETQYF. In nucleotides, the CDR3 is TGTGCCAGCAGCCCCCCGGGAGAGACCCAGTACTTC.